Presented here are 17 T cell receptor beta chains from one specimen sequenced in a study of CD8+ T cells in alopecia areata. Extracted RNA was reverse transcribed, and the resulting cDNA served as sequencing template. Some clones are missing from TCRdb's copy, which holds only in-frame ones; the method was immunoSEQ multiplex PCR. There are about 300,000 clones in the sample, none observed a single time. After pooling, cutaneous lymph node cells were sorted with CD4, CD8alpha, NKG2D, NKG2ACE and other markers. The sequenced sample was CD4+ T cells sorted from a lymph node. The receptors shown here come from a C3H/HeJ mouse with alopecia areata. Mouse strain MHC haplotype: H2-k.

There are a few counts of this clone. Gene names are the mouse ones. With the read ending 3 residues before the CDR3 end, the germline J gene is used to fill in that end. This chain joins TRBV13-1 and TRBJ1-6; 8 positions agree with TRBD1. TRBJ1-6 qualifies as an ORF whose function is uncertain. Germline V gene lookup returns CDR1 NSHNY and CDR2 SYGAGN. The CDR3 sequence is 16 residues long. J was trimmed by 6 bases and V by 3 bases; bases with no gene match: 8. The part of the CDR3 DNA that was read is TGTGCCAGCAGTGCCCGAGGACAGGGAGGTAATTCGCCC. Translated: CASSARGQGGNSP. The entire CDR3 sequence reads CASSARGQGGNSPLYF.

This clone has only a few counts. Genes and germline come from the mouse. Read sequence stops 3 residues before the CDR3 end, and the germline J gene provides the missing end. The sample carries other DNA sequences with the same CDR3. The rearrangement uses TRBV31 and TRBJ1-6; D unresolved. TRBJ1-6 has ORF status, its function being uncertain. CDR3 length equals 13 residues. The V and J ends lost 0 bases and 7 bases respectively, with 7 bases between them. Looked up from germline, CDR1 is GKSSPN and CDR2 is SITVG. CDR3 residues: CAWSLDRNSPLYF. The CDR3 bases that were read are TGTGCCTGGAGTCTAGATAGGAATTCGCCC.

Turning to this clone: Gene and germline names: mouse. Coverage ceases 4 residues before the CDR3 finishes, and the germline J gene fills in the end. This sequence joins TRBV3 and TRBJ2-5; 14 nucleotides match TRBD2. This CDR3 has 16 amino acids. Germline values: CDR1 SNHLY, CDR2 FYNGKV (reference sequence). CDR3 residues: CASSPGTGGAGDTQYF. CDR3 bases read: TGTGCCAGCAGCCCCGGGACTGGGGGGGCGGGAGAC.

A note on this clone: These gene names are mouse names. CDR3 loop: CTCSADHWGGADTQYF. Partial CDR3 DNA: TGCACCTGCAGTGCAGATCACTGGGGGGGCGCTGAC. V and J are TRBV1 and TRBJ2-5; 11 bases agree with TRBD2. Read data end 4 residues before the CDR3 end; the end is taken from the germline J gene. In germline, CDR1 is NSQYPW, CDR2 LRSPGD (reference sequence). The CDR3 extends over 16 amino acids. Variable domain in full (rest from reference TRBV1 and TRBJ2-5): VTLLEQNPRWRLVPRGQAVNLRCILKNSQYPWMSWYQQDLQKQLQWLFTLRSPGDKEVKSLPGADYLATRVTDTELRLQVANMSQGRTLYCTCSADHWGGADTQYFGPGTRLLVL.

In this sample, this clone turned up a few times. Gene names are the mouse ones. Sequencing ends 4 residues short of the CDR3 end; the germline J gene provides the rest. J is TRBJ2-5 and V is TRBV13-3; 9 nucleotides agree with TRBD1. Germline V CDR1 and CDR2: NNHDY, SYVADS. The CDR3 has 14 residues. CDR3 bases read: TGTGCCAGCAGGGAACAGGGGGCGCGGGAC. Its protein is CASREQGARD. The whole CDR3 protein is CASREQGARDTQYF.

As regards this clone: Gene labels here are mouse ones. The read ends 4 residues shy of where the CDR3 ends; the end is completed using the germline J gene. This chain links TRBV31 with TRBJ1-2; D is ambiguous. This CDR3 is 13 amino acids long. Trimming pared 1 base from V and 1 base from J, leaving 7 bases between. From germline, CDR1 is GKSSPN and CDR2 SITVG. CDR3: CAWSRTVNSDYTF. CDR3 DNA, as far as it was read: TGTGCCTGGAGTCGTACAGTAAACTCC.

The sample holds a few counts of this clone. Genes and germline come from the mouse. The read gets to within 4 residues of the CDR3 end, and the germline J gene fills in the rest. This chain connects TRBV19 to TRBJ2-7; 11 bases line up with TRBD2. Losses at the gene ends were 4 bases for V and 3 bases for J; bases not matched to a gene: 3. The CDR3 has 14 residues. CDR1 is FNHDT, CDR2 SITEND, per germline (reference sequence). Partial CDR3 DNA: TGTGCCAGCAGTCGGACTGGGGGGCACTAT. Translating gives CASSRTGGHY. The entire CDR3 protein is CASSRTGGHYEQYF.

This clone was seen only a few times. Gene names are mouse gene names. The read finishes 4 residues shy of the CDR3 end, and the germline J gene is used to complete it. Other nucleotide sequences in the sample specify the same CDR3. This rearrangement joins TRBV13-1 to TRBJ1-2; 8 positions agree with TRBD1. The J segment lost 3 bases and the V segment lost 1 base, leaving 2 bases of the junction unmatched. The CDR3 is made up of 14 amino acids. Germline V gene data show CDR1 as NSHNY and CDR2 as SYGAGN. CDR3 sequence: CASSDPGGDSDYTF. The DNA read from the CDR3 is TGTGCCAGCAGTGATCCAGGGGGCGACTCC.

As concerns this clone: Germline and genes here are mouse. The read ends 4 residues before the CDR3 terminus; that terminus is restored from the germline J gene. This specimen includes other DNA sequences encoding the same CDR3. The chain has TRBV4 and TRBJ2-1, with 8 positions matching TRBD2. J was trimmed by 3 bases and V by 3 bases; bases with no gene match: 1. The CDR3 extends over 14 amino acids. CDR1 is LGHDT and CDR2 is YNNKQL in the germline V gene (reference sequence). The CDR3 here is CASSYWGGYAEQFF. Partial CDR3 DNA: TGTGCCAGCAGCTATTGGGGGGGCTATGCT.

A word on this clone: The genes and germline here are from mouse. With the read ending 4 residues before the CDR3 end, the germline J gene is used to fill in that end. The chain has TRBV19 and TRBJ2-3, with 11 bases fitting TRBD2. From germline, CDR1 is FNHDT and CDR2 SITEND (reference sequence). Trimming at V came to 5 bases and at J to 0 bases, leaving 5 bases not matched to a gene. The CDR3 is made up of 16 amino acids. The CDR3 sequence is CASSQRLGGSAETLYF. CDR3 DNA, as far as it was read: TGTGCCAGCAGCCAAAGACTGGGGGGGAGTGCAGAA.

A note on this clone: Genes here carry mouse names. Other DNA variants within this sample encode the same CDR3. Incomplete CDR3 DNA: TGCACCTGCAGTGCAGATCTAGGGGCT. Its translation is CTCSADLGA. The complete CDR3 protein is CTCSADLGAEQFF. The chain recombines TRBV1 with TRBJ2-1; no definite D call. The read falls 4 residues short of the CDR3 end, and the missing part is taken from the germline J gene. This CDR3 contains 13 residues. Germline V CDR1 and CDR2: NSQYPW, LRSPGD (reference sequence).

This clone turned up a few times. Gene names and germline refer to mouse. The CDR3 goes on 4 residues after the read ends, and that part is filled in from the germline J gene. This rearrangement joins TRBV5 to TRBJ2-7; 7 nucleotides align to TRBD2. With 0 bases clipped from V and 3 bases from J, the junction kept 2 bases outside the gene matches. This CDR3 spans 14 amino acids. In germline, CDR1 is LGHNA, CDR2 YNLKQL (reference sequence). The CDR3 protein is CASSQEGGDYEQYF. CDR3 bases read: TGTGCCAGCAGCCAAGAGGGGGGGGACTAT.

In this sample, this clone turned up a few times. Each gene name is a mouse one. Read data end 4 residues before the CDR3 end; the end is taken from the germline J gene. This specimen includes other DNA sequences encoding the same CDR3. The chain carries TRBV1 and TRBJ2-5, with 7 bases identical to TRBD2. From germline, CDR1 is NSQYPW and CDR2 LRSPGD (reference sequence). This CDR3 is built from 14 residues. CDR3 amino acids: CTCSAEGWGDTQYF. The CDR3 bases that were read are TGCACCTGCAGTGCAGAGGGCTGGGGGGAC.

This clone was counted only a few times. Genes and germline come from the mouse. The CDR3 end lies 4 residues beyond the end of the read and is filled in from the germline J gene. The chain uses TRBV19 and TRBJ2-7; D may be TRBD2 (5 bases). V gave up 1 base and J gave up 0 bases, with 8 bases separating them. The CDR3 extends over 14 amino acids. From germline, CDR1 is FNHDT and CDR2 SITEND (reference sequence). The DNA read from the CDR3 is TGTGCCAGCAGTATACCCTGGGCCTCCTAT. It specifies CASSIPWASY. The complete CDR3 sequence is CASSIPWASYEQYF.

For this clone: Here the gene names and germline are mouse. The read ends 4 residues before the CDR3 terminus; that terminus is restored from the germline J gene. In the same sample, other DNA sequences code for this CDR3. The chain recombines TRBV1 with TRBJ2-7; 7 bases fit TRBD1. The CDR3 is made up of 14 amino acids. J gave up 3 bases and V 3 bases, and 5 bases lay outside the gene matches. The germline V gene encodes CDR1 NSQYPW and CDR2 LRSPGD (reference sequence). CDR3 amino acids: CTCSAPGQNYEQYF. CDR3 DNA, as far as it was read: TGCACCTGCAGTGCTCCGGGACAGAACTAT.

In its sample, this clone was seen a few times. Mouse names are used for the genes. Other DNA sequences from this sample encode an identical CDR3 as well. CDR3 DNA, as far as it was read: TGTGCCAGCAGTATAGGGGGGCGAGAT. This encodes CASSIGGRD. From start to end, the CDR3 is CASSIGGRDEQYF. The chain employs TRBV19 and TRBJ2-7; D possibly matches TRBD1 or TRBD2 (6 bases each). The CDR3 end is not reached by the read, which stops 4 residues before it; the germline J gene fills it in. Germline V lookup: CDR1 FNHDT, CDR2 SITEND (reference sequence). This CDR3 contains 13 residues.

Turning to this clone: Gene names are mouse gene names. The read ends 4 residues before the CDR3 terminus; that terminus is restored from the germline J gene. The J gene is TRBJ2-1, the V gene TRBV17, with 9 bases aligning to TRBD2. The CDR3 covers 14 residues. With V trimmed by 5 bases and J by 3 bases, 2 bases remained unmatched. CDR1 MNHDT and CDR2 YYDKIL come from the germline V gene. The DNA read from the CDR3 is TGTGCTAGCAGTGGACTGGGGACCTATGCT. Encoded protein: CASSGLGTYA. The full CDR3 reads CASSGLGTYAEQFF.